This TCR beta chain is drawn from a study of Ad26.COV2.S vaccination and SARS-CoV-2 variants. General study points: Spike-specific CD8+ and CD4+ T cell responses reportedly showed substantial breadth after vaccination.

This clone was detected once. The antigen is not known. Described treatment: about 20 received Ad26.COV2.S at low or high dose, single or two shots; roughly five received placebo; per-sample allocation not given. Vaccine and placebo recipients were sampled on day 63 after the first injection. Method: immunoSEQ multiplex PCR; TCRdb's copy keeps in-frame clones and lacks some. The table shows roughly 390,000 clones, with about 85% occurring only once. Trimming cost V 2 bases and J 5 bases, with 15 bases left between them. Per germline, CDR1 GTSNPN and CDR2 SVGIG (reference sequence). CDR3 length equals 14 residues.

Source: peripheral blood, taken in a trial of Ad26.COV2.S vaccine versus placebo. V is TRBV30 and J is TRBJ2-5; no definite D call. The receptor was isolated from a person between 18 and 59 years old who received the Ad26.COV2.S COVID-19 vaccine or a placebo. The chain's CDR3 is CAWSLFDPRETQYF. CDR3 bases: TGTGCCTGGAGTTTATTCGACCCGCGGGAGACCCAGTACTTC.